This passage covers 27 T cell receptor beta chains from one sample sequenced in a study of blood T cells in healthy people across ages. Primed by a sample-barcoded 5' primer and a J-beta primer mix, a second PCR proceeded for roughly 6 to 12 cycles. TCRdb processed the 5' RACE reads anew with MiXCR; each CDR3 protein has one entry. This table has about 1.5 million distinct CDR3 sequences, 42% appearing once. Sequenced material: blood. The origin of the receptors is a woman between 18 and 29 years old in good health.

This chain joins TRBV4-1 and TRBJ1-5; D not resolved. The V gene lost 1 base and the J gene lost 4 bases, with 11 bases spanning the gap. Germline values: CDR1 MGHRA, CDR2 YSYEKL. There are 15 residues in the CDR3. In nucleotides, the CDR3 is TGCGCCAGCAGCCAAGTATCTGTTGGGAATCAGCCCCAGCATTTT. This encodes CASSQVSVGNQPQHF.

Only a few counts were recorded for this clonotype. V and J are TRBV25-1 and TRBJ1-2; D unresolved. This CDR3 comprises 16 residues. V was shortened by 2 bases and J by 4 bases, with 17 bases between the two germline ends. CDR1 is MGHDK and CDR2 is SYGVNS in the germline V gene. The CDR3 loop reads CASSELEASPIYGYTF. The CDR3 nucleotides read TGTGCCAGCAGTGAACTCGAGGCATCCCCAATCTATGGCTACACCTTC.

This chain links TRBV20-1 with TRBJ2-7; D is unresolved. The germline CDR1 and CDR2 sequences are DFQATT and SNEGSKA (reference sequence). V lost 5 bases, J lost 2 bases, and 13 bases lay in between. The CDR3 runs to 13 residues. The CDR3 coding sequence is TGCAGTGCTCCCTCCCTGGCAGCCTACGAGCAGTACTTC. Its protein is CSAPSLAAYEQYF.

This clonotype has a handful of counts. The V and J genes are TRBV2 and TRBJ2-3; TRBD1 might be the D (6 bases). The length of the CDR3 is 13 residues. Germline V gene data show CDR1 as SNHLY and CDR2 as FYNNEI. The germline V and J ends were trimmed by 8 bases and 6 bases, with 15 bases remaining between them. The CDR3 region is CASVLPGADTQYF. The CDR3 bases are TGTGCCAGCGTCCTCCCAGGGGCGGATACGCAGTATTTT.

The chain employs TRBV20-1 and TRBJ1-3; TRBD1 aligns across 7 bases. Germline V CDR1 and CDR2: DFQATT, SNEGSKA (reference sequence). J was trimmed by 3 bases and V by 3 bases; bases with no gene match: 5. The CDR3 spans 14 residues. CDR3 in DNA: TGCAGTGCTAGGGACGGGACAGTTGGAAACACCATATATTTT. Its protein product is CSARDGTVGNTIYF.

The chain joins TRBV20-1 to TRBJ2-7; TRBD1 agrees at 8 bases. Germline CDR1 and CDR2: DFQATT and SNEGSKA (reference sequence). The CDR3 sequence is 11 residues long. V shed 7 bases, J shed 12 bases, and the junction held 11 bases outside the gene matches. Written as DNA, the CDR3 is TGCAGTGTCAAACAGGGGGACTTGACGTACTTC. Amino acid sequence: CSVKQGDLTYF.

V is TRBV25-1 and J is TRBJ2-2; maybe TRBD2 (5 bases). This CDR3 has 14 amino acids. The germline V gene has CDR1 MGHDK and CDR2 SYGVNS. The V end lost 4 bases, the J end lost 0 bases, and 6 bases lay between the germline ends. The CDR3 DNA is TGTGCCAGCAGTGTGCGGGCGAACACCGGGGAGCTGTTTTTT. Protein product: CASSVRANTGELFF.

This chain links TRBV5-1 with TRBJ2-2; D uncertain. V was clipped by 2 bases and J by 0 bases, with 5 bases between them. CDR1 SGHRS and CDR2 YFSETQ come from the germline V gene. The CDR3 sequence is 14 residues long. CDR3 sequence: CASSFTANTGELFF. The DNA of the CDR3 is TGCGCCAGCAGCTTTACGGCGAACACCGGGGAGCTGTTTTTT.

V is TRBV25-1 and J is TRBJ2-1; tentatively, D is TRBD1 (6 bases). V was shortened by 0 bases and J by 10 bases, with 10 bases between the two germline ends. CDR3 length equals 13 residues. The germline V gene has CDR1 MGHDK and CDR2 SYGVNS. CDR3 in amino acids: CASSEYGTFEQFF. The CDR3 DNA reads TGTGCCAGCAGTGAATACGGGACATTCGAGCAGTTCTTC. The entire variable domain, with the rest obtained from reference TRBV25-1 and TRBJ2-1, is as follows: EADIYQTPRYLVIGTGKKITLECSQTMGHDKMYWYQQDPGMELHLIHYSYGVNSTEKGDLSSESTVSRIRTEHFPLTLESARPSHTSQYLCASSEYGTFEQFFGPGTRLTVL.

This sequence joins TRBV4-1 and TRBJ2-5, with unresolved D. The CDR3 extends over 12 amino acids. V was clipped by 1 base and J by 11 bases, with 11 bases between them. Germline CDR1 reads MGHRA; CDR2 reads YSYEKL. CDR3 region: CASSQVSDVQYF. Written as DNA, the CDR3 is TGCGCCAGCAGCCAAGTCTCAGATGTACAGTACTTC.

This clonotype was observed once. This chain uses TRBV9 with TRBJ2-7; TRBD1 agrees at 10 bases. With V trimmed by 4 bases and J by 5 bases, 15 bases remained unmatched. The CDR3 sequence is 17 residues long. CDR1 SGDLS and CDR2 YYNGEE come from the germline V gene. The CDR3 DNA sequence: TGTGCCAGCAGCCCCCGGGCTCCCGGGACAGGGGACCACGAGCAGTACTTC. Translating it yields CASSPRAPGTGDHEQYF. The full variable domain, its missing parts supplied by reference TRBV9 and TRBJ2-7, is DSGVTQTPKHLITATGQRVTLRCSPRSGDLSVYWYQQSLDQGLQFLIQYYNGEERAKGNILERFSAQQFPDLHSELNLSSLELGDSALYFCASSPRAPGTGDHEQYFGPGTRLTVT.

This chain links TRBV25-1 with TRBJ1-6, with D tentatively TRBD1 (5 bases). V gave up 2 bases and J gave up 7 bases, with 9 bases separating them. Germline CDR1 and CDR2: MGHDK and SYGVNS. The CDR3 is made up of 14 amino acids. DNA for the CDR3: TGTGCCAGCAGTGAAGACGGGGCCAATTCACCCCTCCACTTT. This translates into CASSEDGANSPLHF.

This clonotype was counted only a few times. The chain carries TRBV14 and TRBJ1-2, with D unclear. The CDR3 totals 14 residues. Germline CDR1 is SGHDN and CDR2 is FVKESK. Trimming took off 1 base at V and 3 bases at J, with 9 bases between the two ends. CDR3 region: CASSQATVDYGYTF. In DNA form, the CDR3 reads TGTGCCAGCAGCCAAGCAACAGTAGACTATGGCTACACCTTC.

The chain uses TRBV7-9 and TRBJ2-5; TRBD2 aligns across 12 bases. This CDR3 comprises 15 residues. Germline assignment: CDR1 SEHNR and CDR2 FQNEAQ (reference sequence). V was clipped by 4 bases and J by 11 bases; unmatched bases: 11. CDR3 amino acids: CASSSTSGGARRQYF. CDR3 bases: TGTGCCAGCAGCTCGACTAGCGGGGGTGCACGTAGGCAGTACTTC.

The chain uses TRBV6-2 or TRBV6-3 and TRBJ1-4; unclear D gene. V was shortened by 3 bases and J by 8 bases, with 4 bases between the two germline ends. The CDR3 is 11 residues long. Germline V CDR1 and CDR2: MNHEY, SVGEGT. The CDR3 loop reads CASSYYEKLFF. The CDR3 DNA reads TGTGCCAGCAGTTATTACGAAAAACTGTTTTTT.

The CDR3 DNA reads TGTGCCAGCAGTCCCACAGGGCCTTCACCCCTCCACTTT. It codes for CASSPTGPSPLHF. V is TRBV12-3 or TRBV12-4 and J is TRBJ1-6; perhaps TRBD1 as D (6 bases). Trimming left V 5 bases short and J 9 bases short, with 11 bases between. CDR3 length equals 13 residues.

The gene calls are TRBV10-1 and TRBJ1-4, with D possibly matching TRBD1 (5 bases). V lost 8 bases, J lost 7 bases, and 20 bases lay in between. Germline CDR1 is WNHNN and CDR2 is SYGVQD (reference sequence). CDR3 length: 15 residues. CDR3 sequence (DNA): TGCGCCAGCCTAAAAGGAGGGGCGTGGGGTGAAAAACTGTTTTTT. It translates to CASLKGGAWGEKLFF.

The chain uses TRBV28 and TRBJ1-5, with D uncertain. The germline CDR1 and CDR2 sequences are MDHEN and SYDVKM. The V end was cut by 7 bases, the J end by 0 bases, with 10 bases between. The CDR3 is 14 amino acids. CDR3 DNA: TGTGCCAGCACCCTAGACGGTAGCAATCAGCCCCAGCATTTT. Protein: CASTLDGSNQPQHF.

This chain joins TRBV20-1 and TRBJ1-1, with D perhaps matching TRBD1 (6 bases). In germline, CDR1 is DFQATT, CDR2 SNEGSKA (reference sequence). The V gene lost 3 bases and the J gene lost 4 bases, with 15 bases spanning the gap. The CDR3 extends over 14 amino acids. This CDR3 is CSARAHGGATEAFF. The CDR3 DNA sequence: TGCAGTGCTAGGGCTCACGGGGGCGCCACTGAAGCTTTCTTT.

Only a few counts were recorded for this clonotype. The gene calls are TRBV20-1 and TRBJ1-2; possible D gene TRBD1, 5 bases. Trimming removed 6 bases at V and 4 bases at J, with 15 bases between. CDR1 and CDR2 (germline): DFQATT, SNEGSKA (reference sequence). This CDR3 has 13 residues. CDR3 coding DNA: TGCAGTGCCCGGGGGACCACTCTCTATGGCTACACCTTC. Protein: CSARGTTLYGYTF.

The J gene is TRBJ1-1, the V gene TRBV28, with 8 positions matching TRBD1. The germline CDR1 and CDR2 sequences are MDHEN and SYDVKM. This CDR3 spans 13 amino acids. The trim removed 5 bases at V and 8 bases at J, leaving 7 bases unmatched. The CDR3 sequence: CASSHRGTSEAFF. The CDR3 DNA follows: TGTGCCAGCAGTCACAGGGGGACCAGCGAAGCTTTCTTT.

This clonotype was counted a few times. The genes are TRBV12-3 or TRBV12-4 and TRBJ2-7, with D tentatively TRBD1 (8 bases). V was pared by 5 bases and J by 0 bases, with 17 bases between. CDR3 length: 16 amino acids. The CDR3 protein is CASSQYRGGNSYEQYF. DNA of the CDR3: TGTGCCAGCAGTCAGTACAGGGGGGGTAACTCCTACGAGCAGTACTTC.

This rearrangement joins TRBV3-1 to TRBJ2-4, with 8 bases identical to TRBD2. J was trimmed by 2 bases and V by 3 bases; bases with no gene match: 9. Germline assignment: CDR1 LGHDT and CDR2 YNNKEL (reference sequence). This CDR3 is 17 amino acids long. CDR3 sequence: CASSQITGGYSKNIQYF. The CDR3 nucleotides read TGTGCCAGCAGCCAGATCACGGGAGGGTACTCCAAAAACATTCAGTACTTC.

This chain joins TRBV12-3 or TRBV12-4 and TRBJ2-2, with D hard to call. The germline V and J ends were trimmed by 9 bases and 6 bases, with 8 bases remaining between them. This CDR3 is built from 11 residues. The CDR3 DNA is TGTGCCAGTGCCGGGTCCGGGGAGCTGTTTTTT. Its protein product is CASAGSGELFF.

This clonotype was counted a few times. CDR3 sequence (DNA): TGTGCCAGCAGCCCCTTGGCTGAATTATCCGGGGAGCTGTTTTTT. Translation gives CASSPLAELSGELFF. V gene TRBV7-8 combines with J gene TRBJ2-2; D is ambiguous. The CDR3 length is 15 residues. The germline V gene encodes CDR1 SGHVS and CDR2 FQNEAQ. Deletions cut 5 bases from V and 6 bases from J, with 16 bases between.

This clonotype was observed a handful of times. V gene TRBV7-9 combines with J gene TRBJ1-1; D might be TRBD1 (5 bases). The CDR3 has 13 residues. Germline values: CDR1 SEHNR, CDR2 FQNEAQ (reference sequence). V was shortened by 1 base and J by 6 bases, with 9 bases between the two germline ends. Here the CDR3 reads CASSLGGVAEAFF. CDR3 bases: TGTGCCAGCAGCTTAGGAGGGGTTGCTGAAGCTTTCTTT. Looking up the rest from reference TRBV7-9 and TRBJ1-1 gives the full variable domain: DTGVSQNPRHKITKRGQNVTFRCDPISEHNRLYWYRQTLGQGPEFLTYFQNEAQLEKSRLLSDRFSAERPKGSFSTLEIQRTEQGDSAMYLCASSLGGVAEAFFGQGTRLTVV.

CDR3 sequence (DNA): TGTGCCAGCAGCCGCGGGGGGGGAAACTTGGGCAATGAGCAGTTCTTC. Translation gives CASSRGGGNLGNEQFF. The chain employs TRBV7-9 and TRBJ2-1, with 9 bases fitting TRBD2. The CDR3 contains 16 residues. With V trimmed by 5 bases and J by 6 bases, 11 bases remained unmatched. From germline, CDR1 is SEHNR and CDR2 FQNEAQ (reference sequence). Looking up the rest from reference TRBV7-9 and TRBJ2-1 gives the full variable domain: DTGVSQNPRHKITKRGQNVTFRCDPISEHNRLYWYRQTLGQGPEFLTYFQNEAQLEKSRLLSDRFSAERPKGSFSTLEIQRTEQGDSAMYLCASSRGGGNLGNEQFFGPGTRLTVL.